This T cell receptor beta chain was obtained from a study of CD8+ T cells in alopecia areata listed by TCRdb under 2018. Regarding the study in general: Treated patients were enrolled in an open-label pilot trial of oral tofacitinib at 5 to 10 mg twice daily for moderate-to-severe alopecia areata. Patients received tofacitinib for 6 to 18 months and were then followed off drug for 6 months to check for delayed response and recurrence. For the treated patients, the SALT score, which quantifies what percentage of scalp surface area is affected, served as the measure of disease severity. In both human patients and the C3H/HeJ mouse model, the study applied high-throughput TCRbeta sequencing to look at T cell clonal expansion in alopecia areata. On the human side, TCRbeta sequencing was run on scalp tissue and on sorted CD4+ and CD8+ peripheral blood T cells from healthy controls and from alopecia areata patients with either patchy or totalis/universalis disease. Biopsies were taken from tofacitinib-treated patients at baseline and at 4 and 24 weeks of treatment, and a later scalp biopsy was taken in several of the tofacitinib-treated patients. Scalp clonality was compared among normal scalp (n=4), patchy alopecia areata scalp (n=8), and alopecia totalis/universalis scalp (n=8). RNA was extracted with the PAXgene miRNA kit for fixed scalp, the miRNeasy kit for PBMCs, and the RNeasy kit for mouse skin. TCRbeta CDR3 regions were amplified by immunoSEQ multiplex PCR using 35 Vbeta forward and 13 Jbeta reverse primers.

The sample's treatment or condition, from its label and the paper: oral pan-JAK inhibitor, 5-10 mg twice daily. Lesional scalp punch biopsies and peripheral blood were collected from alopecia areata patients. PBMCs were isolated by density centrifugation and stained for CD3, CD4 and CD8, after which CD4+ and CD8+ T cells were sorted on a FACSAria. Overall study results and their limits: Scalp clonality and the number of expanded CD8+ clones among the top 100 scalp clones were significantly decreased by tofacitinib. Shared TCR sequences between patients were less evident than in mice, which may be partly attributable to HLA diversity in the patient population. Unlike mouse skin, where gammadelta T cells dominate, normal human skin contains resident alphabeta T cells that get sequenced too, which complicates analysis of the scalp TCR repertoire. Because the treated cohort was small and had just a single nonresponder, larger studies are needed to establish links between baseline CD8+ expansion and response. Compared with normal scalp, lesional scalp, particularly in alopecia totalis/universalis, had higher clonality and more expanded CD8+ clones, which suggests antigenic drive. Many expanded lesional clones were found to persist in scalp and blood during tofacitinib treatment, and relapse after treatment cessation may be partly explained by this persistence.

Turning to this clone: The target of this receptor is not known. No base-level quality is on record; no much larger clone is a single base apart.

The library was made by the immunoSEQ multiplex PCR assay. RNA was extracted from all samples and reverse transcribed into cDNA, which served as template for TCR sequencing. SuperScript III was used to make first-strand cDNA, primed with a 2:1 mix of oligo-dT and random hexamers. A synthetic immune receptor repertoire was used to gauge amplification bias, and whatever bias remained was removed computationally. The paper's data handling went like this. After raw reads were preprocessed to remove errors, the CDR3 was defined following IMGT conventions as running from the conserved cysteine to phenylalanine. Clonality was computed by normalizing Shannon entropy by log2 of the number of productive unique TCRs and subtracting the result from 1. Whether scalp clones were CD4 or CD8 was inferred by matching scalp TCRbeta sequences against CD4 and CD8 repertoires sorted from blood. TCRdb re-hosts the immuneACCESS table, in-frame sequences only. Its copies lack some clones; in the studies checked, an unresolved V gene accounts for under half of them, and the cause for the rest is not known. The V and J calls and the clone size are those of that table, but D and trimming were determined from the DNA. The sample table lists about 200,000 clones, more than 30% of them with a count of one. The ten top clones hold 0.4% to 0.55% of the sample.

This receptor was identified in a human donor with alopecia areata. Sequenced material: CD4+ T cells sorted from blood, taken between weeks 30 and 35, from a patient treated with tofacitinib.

The DNA reads TGCGCCAGCAGCTTCGGACTAGCGGGCACGCTCTCCTACGAGCAGTACTTC. Its coded protein is CASSFGLAGTLSYEQYF. The V gene is TRBV5-1 and the J gene is TRBJ2-7; 11 bases in between match TRBD2. The CDR3 covers 17 residues, taking in both the cysteine and the phenylalanine. The DNA shown is the 51-base CDR3, in frame from base 1. From V the trimming removes 2 bases and from J it removes 0 bases, while the gene matches leave 7 bases of the junction unaccounted for. The germline V gene encodes CDR1 SGHRS and CDR2 YFSETQ.